This entry is about one T cell receptor (beta chain). J was trimmed by 9 bases and V by 0 bases; bases with no gene match: 1. CDR1 and CDR2 (germline): LNHNV, YYDKDF (reference sequence). There are 15 residues in the CDR3. In the source study's methods: Amplification of reference gene primers provided the estimated nucleated cell counts. The protocol was immunoSEQ multiplex PCR, while the TCRdb copy is restricted to in-frame clones and leaves out a portion. For V, J and clone size, that table is used; D and trimming come from the DNA. The repertoire holds about 200,000 clones, with roughly 79% as singletons. Living in 24 US areas, the participants were between 18 and 89 years of age. Clinical histories supplied by participants themselves formed the basis of cohort assignment. This record comes from a study of blood T cell repertoires in COVID-19. Study as a whole: PBMCs, B-cell-depleted T cells, or T cells were the source of the cDNA or gDNA that made up the material.

V usage is TRBV15 and J usage is TRBJ1-6, with 11 bases aligning to TRBD1. Sequencing used PBMCs or T cells enriched from blood (not recorded which). This clonotype was obtained from a woman between 45 and 65 years old with acute COVID-19. In DNA form, the CDR3 reads TGTGCCACCAGCAGAGAAGGGACAGGGGGTTCACCCCTCCACTTT. It encodes CATSREGTGGSPLHF. Variable domain in full (rest from reference TRBV15 and TRBJ1-6): DAMVIQNPRYQVTQFGKPVTLSCSQTLNHNVMYWYQQKSSQAPKLLFHYYDKDFNNEADTPDNFQSRRPNTSFCFLDIRSPGLGDTAMYLCATSREGTGGSPLHFGNGTRLTVT.